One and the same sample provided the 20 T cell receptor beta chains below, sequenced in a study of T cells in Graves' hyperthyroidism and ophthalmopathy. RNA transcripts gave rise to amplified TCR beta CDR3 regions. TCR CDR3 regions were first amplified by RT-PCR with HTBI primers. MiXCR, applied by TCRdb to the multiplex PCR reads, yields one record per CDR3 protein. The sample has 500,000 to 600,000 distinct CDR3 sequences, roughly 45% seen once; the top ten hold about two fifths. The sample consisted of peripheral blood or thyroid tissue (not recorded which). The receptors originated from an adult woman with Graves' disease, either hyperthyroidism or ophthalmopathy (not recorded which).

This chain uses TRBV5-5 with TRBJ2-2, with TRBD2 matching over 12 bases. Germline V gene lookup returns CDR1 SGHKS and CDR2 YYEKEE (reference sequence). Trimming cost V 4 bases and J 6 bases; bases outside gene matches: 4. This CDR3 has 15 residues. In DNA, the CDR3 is TGTGCCAGCAGCCCGACTAGCGGGAGCTCCGGGGAGCTGTTTTTT. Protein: CASSPTSGSSGELFF.

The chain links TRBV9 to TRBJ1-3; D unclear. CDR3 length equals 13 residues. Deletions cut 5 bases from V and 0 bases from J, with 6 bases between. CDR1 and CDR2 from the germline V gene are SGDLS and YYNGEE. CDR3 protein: CASRPTSGNTIYF. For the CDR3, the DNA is TGTGCCAGCAGGCCGACCTCTGGAAACACCATATATTTT.

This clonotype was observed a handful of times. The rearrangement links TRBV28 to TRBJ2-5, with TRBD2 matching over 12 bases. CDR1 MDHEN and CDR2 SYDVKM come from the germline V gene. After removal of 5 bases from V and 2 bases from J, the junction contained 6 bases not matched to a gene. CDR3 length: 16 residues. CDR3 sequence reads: CASSPLAGGGQETQYF. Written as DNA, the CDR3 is TGTGCCAGCAGTCCTCTAGCGGGAGGGGGGCAAGAGACCCAGTACTTC.

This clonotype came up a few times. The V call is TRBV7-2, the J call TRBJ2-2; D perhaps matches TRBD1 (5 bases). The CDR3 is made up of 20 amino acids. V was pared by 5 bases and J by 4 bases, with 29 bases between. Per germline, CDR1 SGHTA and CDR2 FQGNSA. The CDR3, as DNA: TGTGCCAGCAGCCAAGATCGAACCAGCCGCGGTTTGGGGCTCACCGGGGAGCTGTTTTTT. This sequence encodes CASSQDRTSRGLGLTGELFF. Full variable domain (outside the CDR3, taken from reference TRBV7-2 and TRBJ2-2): GAGVSQSPSNKVTEKGKDVELRCDPISGHTALYWYRQSLGQGLEFLIYFQGNSAPDKSGLPSDRFSAERTGGSVSTLTIQRTQQEDSAVYLCASSQDRTSRGLGLTGELFFGEGSRLTVL.

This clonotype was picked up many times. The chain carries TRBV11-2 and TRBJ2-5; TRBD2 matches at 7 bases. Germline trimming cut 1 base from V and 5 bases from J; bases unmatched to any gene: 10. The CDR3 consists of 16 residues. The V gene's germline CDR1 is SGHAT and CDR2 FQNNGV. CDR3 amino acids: CASSLAWAGVLETQYF. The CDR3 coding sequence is TGTGCCAGCAGCTTAGCATGGGCGGGAGTTTTGGAGACCCAGTACTTC.

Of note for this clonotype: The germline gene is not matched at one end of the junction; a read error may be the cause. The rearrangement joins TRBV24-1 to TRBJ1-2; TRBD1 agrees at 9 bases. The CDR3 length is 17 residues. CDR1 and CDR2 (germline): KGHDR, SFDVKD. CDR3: CATSGVQGAMRNYGYAF. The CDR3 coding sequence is TGTGCCACCAGTGGTGTACAGGGGGCAATGAGGAACTATGGCTACGCCTTC.

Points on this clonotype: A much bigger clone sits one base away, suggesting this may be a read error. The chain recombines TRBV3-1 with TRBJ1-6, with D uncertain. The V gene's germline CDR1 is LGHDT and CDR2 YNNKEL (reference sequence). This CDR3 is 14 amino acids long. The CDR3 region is CAGSTTDGNSPLHF. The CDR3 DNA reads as TGTGCCGGCAGCACAACGGACGGGAATTCACCCCTCCACTTT. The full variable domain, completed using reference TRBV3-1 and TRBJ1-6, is DTAVSQTPKYLVTQMGNDKSIKCEQNLGHDTMYWYKQDSKKFLKIMFSYNNKELIINETVPNRFSPKSPDKAHLNLHINSLELGDSAVYFCAGSTTDGNSPLHFGNGTRLTVT.

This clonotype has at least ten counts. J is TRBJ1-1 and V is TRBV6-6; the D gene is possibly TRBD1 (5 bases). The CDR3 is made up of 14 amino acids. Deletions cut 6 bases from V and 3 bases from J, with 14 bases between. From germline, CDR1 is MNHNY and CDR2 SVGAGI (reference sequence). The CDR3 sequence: CASRSQGDDTEAFF. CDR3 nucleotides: TGTGCCAGCAGATCCCAGGGAGACGACACTGAAGCTTTCTTT.

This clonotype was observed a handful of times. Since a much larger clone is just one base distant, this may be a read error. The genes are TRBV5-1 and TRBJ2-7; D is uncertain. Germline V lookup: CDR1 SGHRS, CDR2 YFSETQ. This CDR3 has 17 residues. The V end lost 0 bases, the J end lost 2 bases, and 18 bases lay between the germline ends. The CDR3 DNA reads TGCGCCAGCAGCTTGGGTTCACGTCAGCCCTCTGCCTACGAGCAGTACTTC. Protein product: CASSLGSRQPSAYEQYF.

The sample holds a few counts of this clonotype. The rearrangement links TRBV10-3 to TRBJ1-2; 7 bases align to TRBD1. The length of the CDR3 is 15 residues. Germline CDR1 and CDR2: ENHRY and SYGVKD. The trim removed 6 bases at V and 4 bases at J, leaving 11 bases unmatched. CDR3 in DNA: TGTGCCATCAGCGAACAGGGGTTTTTGGGCTATGGCTACACCTTC. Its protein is CAISEQGFLGYGYTF.

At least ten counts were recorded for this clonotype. CDR3 in amino acids: CASTSGLAGIRDTGELFF. In DNA, the CDR3 is TGCGCCAGCACCAGTGGACTAGCGGGAATCCGAGACACCGGGGAGCTGTTTTTT. This chain connects TRBV5-1 to TRBJ2-2, with 12 bases that match TRBD2. The CDR3 has 18 residues. Losses at the gene ends were 6 bases for V and 3 bases for J; bases not matched to a gene: 12. Germline V gene lookup returns CDR1 SGHRS and CDR2 YFSETQ.

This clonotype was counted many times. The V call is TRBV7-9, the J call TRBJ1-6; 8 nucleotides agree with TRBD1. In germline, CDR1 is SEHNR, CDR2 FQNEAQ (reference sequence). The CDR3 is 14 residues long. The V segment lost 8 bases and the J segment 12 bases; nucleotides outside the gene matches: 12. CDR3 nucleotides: TGTGCCAGCCACGACGGACTTACAGGGGGACCCCTCCACTTT. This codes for CASHDGLTGGPLHF.

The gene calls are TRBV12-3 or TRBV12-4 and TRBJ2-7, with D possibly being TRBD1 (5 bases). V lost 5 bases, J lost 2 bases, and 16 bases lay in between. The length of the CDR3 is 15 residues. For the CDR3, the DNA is TGTGCCAGCAGTGAACTCCAGGGTTGGACCTACGAGCAGTACTTC. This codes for CASSELQGWTYEQYF.

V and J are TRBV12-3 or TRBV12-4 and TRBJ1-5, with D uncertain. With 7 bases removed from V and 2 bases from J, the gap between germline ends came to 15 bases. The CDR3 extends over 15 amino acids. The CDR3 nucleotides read TGTGCCAGCACCCAGCGACTTTACGGCAATCAGCCCCAGCATTTT. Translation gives CASTQRLYGNQPQHF.

The CDR3 sequence: CASEGSGGYEQYF. The CDR3 DNA sequence: TGTGCCAGCGAAGGCTCCGGGGGGTACGAGCAGTACTTC. V gene TRBV7-3 combines with J gene TRBJ2-7; 7 bases are a match to TRBD2. The trim removed 8 bases at V and 4 bases at J, leaving 8 bases unmatched. The CDR3 covers 13 residues. CDR1 SGHTA and CDR2 FQGTGA come from the germline V gene.

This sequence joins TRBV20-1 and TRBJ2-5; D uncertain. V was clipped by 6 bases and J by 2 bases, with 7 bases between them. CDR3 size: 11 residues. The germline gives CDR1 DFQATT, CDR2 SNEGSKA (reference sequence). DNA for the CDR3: TGCAGTGCCAAACGGCAAGAGACCCAGTACTTC. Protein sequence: CSAKRQETQYF.

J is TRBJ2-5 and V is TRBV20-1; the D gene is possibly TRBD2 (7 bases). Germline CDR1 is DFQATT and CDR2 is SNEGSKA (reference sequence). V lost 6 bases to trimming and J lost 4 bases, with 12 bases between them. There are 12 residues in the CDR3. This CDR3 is CSAHGGAETQYF. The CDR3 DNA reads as TGCAGTGCCCATGGGGGGGCAGAGACCCAGTACTTC.

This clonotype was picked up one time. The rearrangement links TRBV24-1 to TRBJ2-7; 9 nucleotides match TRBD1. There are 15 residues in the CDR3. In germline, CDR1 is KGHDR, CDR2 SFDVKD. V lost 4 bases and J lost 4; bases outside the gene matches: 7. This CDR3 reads CATSEAGTGRYEQYF. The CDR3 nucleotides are TGTGCCACCAGTGAAGCCGGGACAGGGCGATACGAGCAGTACTTC.

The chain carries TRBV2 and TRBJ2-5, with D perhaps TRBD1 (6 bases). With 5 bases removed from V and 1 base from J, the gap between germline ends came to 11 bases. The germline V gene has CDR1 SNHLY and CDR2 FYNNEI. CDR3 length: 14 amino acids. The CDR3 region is CASSHQGFQETQYF. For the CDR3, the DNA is TGTGCCAGCAGTCACCAGGGGTTCCAAGAGACCCAGTACTTC. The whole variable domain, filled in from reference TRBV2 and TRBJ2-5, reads EPEVTQTPSHQVTQMGQEVILRCVPISNHLYFYWYRQILGQKVEFLVSFYNNEISEKSEIFDDQFSVERPDGSNFTLKIRSTKLEDSAMYFCASSHQGFQETQYFGPGTRLLVL.

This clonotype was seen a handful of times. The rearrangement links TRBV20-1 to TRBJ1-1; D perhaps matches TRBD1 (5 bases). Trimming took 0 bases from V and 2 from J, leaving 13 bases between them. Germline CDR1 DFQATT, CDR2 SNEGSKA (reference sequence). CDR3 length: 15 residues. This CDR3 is CSARDFRGSNTEAFF. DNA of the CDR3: TGCAGTGCTAGAGATTTTAGGGGCAGCAACACTGAAGCTTTCTTT.